These 25 T cell receptor beta chains share one sample of origin, sequenced in a study of Ad26.COV2.S vaccination and SARS-CoV-2 variants. Documented treatment: some 20 received Ad26.COV2.S at low or high dose, single or two shots; about five received placebo; per-sample allocation not given. Vaccine and placebo recipients were sampled on day 63 after the first injection. Only in-frame clones appear in the TCRdb table, and some are missing; sequencing was by immunoSEQ multiplex PCR. The table includes roughly 420,000 clones, 80% to 90% detected once. The source was peripheral blood, collected in a trial of Ad26.COV2.S vaccine versus placebo. The receptors shown here come from a person aged 18-65 years who received the Ad26.COV2.S COVID-19 vaccine or a placebo.

A remark on this clone: The identical CDR3 is also encoded by other nucleotide sequences in the sample. The V call is TRBV18, the J call TRBJ2-2; D gene unclear. Per the germline V gene, CDR1 is KGHSH and CDR2 is LQKENI. The ends were cut back, 0 bases at V and 5 bases at J, with 7 bases in the middle. The CDR3 extends over 14 amino acids. As DNA, the CDR3 is TGTGCCAGCTCACCACCCGCCGGGACCGGGGAGCTGTTTTTT. This gives the protein CASSPPAGTGELFF.

V gene TRBV25-1 combines with J gene TRBJ1-6, with 7 bases matching TRBD1. The CDR3 runs 14 residues. Looked up from germline, CDR1 is MGHDK and CDR2 is SYGVNS. With 6 bases clipped from V and 4 bases from J, the junction kept 3 bases outside the gene matches. The CDR3 reads CASRQTGYNSPLHF. CDR3 DNA: TGTGCCAGCAGGCAGACAGGGTATAATTCACCCCTCCACTTT.

This clone was seen more than once but under ten times. The rearrangement uses TRBV6-5 and TRBJ1-2; TRBD1 might be the D (6 bases). Germline V CDR1 and CDR2: MNHEY, SVGAGI. This CDR3 is 14 amino acids long. V was pared by 5 bases and J by 6 bases, with 16 bases between. As DNA, the CDR3 is TGTGCCAGCAGTCTACAGGGTAATGACGATGGCTACACCTTC. Protein sequence: CASSLQGNDDGYTF.

Only one count was recorded for this clone. The gene calls are TRBV18 and TRBJ1-4; no definite D call. V dropped 2 bases and J dropped 4 bases, with 11 bases sitting between them. The CDR3 consists of 15 residues. CDR1 and CDR2 (germline): KGHSH, LQKENI. The CDR3 protein is CASSPLGSDNEKLFF. In DNA form, the CDR3 reads TGTGCCAGCTCACCATTGGGTTCGGATAATGAAAAACTGTTTTTT.

The CDR3 coding sequence is TGTGCCATCAGTGATTTCCCCGGGACGACCAATGAGCAGTTCTTC. Amino acids: CAISDFPGTTNEQFF. This chain links TRBV10-3 with TRBJ2-1, with D perhaps assigned TRBD1 or TRBD2 (5 bases each). The V gene lost 3 bases and the J gene lost 6 bases, with 15 bases spanning the gap. This CDR3 has 15 residues. Germline V gene sequence: CDR1 ENHRY, CDR2 SYGVKD.

This clone has a handful of counts. The chain is built from TRBV6-2 or TRBV6-3 and TRBJ2-7; TRBD1 agrees at 7 bases. J was trimmed by 1 base and V by 2 bases; bases with no gene match: 8. CDR3 size: 16 residues. CDR1 is MNHEY and CDR2 is SVGEGT in the germline V gene. In DNA form, the CDR3 reads TGTGCCAGCAGTTACCCTACGACAGGGCCGTCCTACGAGCAGTACTTC. Translating it yields CASSYPTTGPSYEQYF.

This chain uses TRBV4-1 with TRBJ1-1, with D possibly TRBD1 on 5 matching bases. Germline CDR1 reads MGHRA; CDR2 reads YSYEKL. The CDR3 has 15 amino acids. V lost 1 base and J lost 1, with 10 bases in between. CDR3 bases: TGCGCCAGCAGCCAAGTAGGAACAGGGAACACTGAAGCTTTCTTT. As protein: CASSQVGTGNTEAFF.

This clone is a singleton in its sample. This chain connects TRBV7-9 to TRBJ2-2; D might be TRBD1 (6 bases). CDR3 size: 15 residues. V lost 1 base, J lost 0 bases, and 6 bases lay in between. The germline V gene encodes CDR1 SEHNR and CDR2 FQNEAQ (reference sequence). This chain's CDR3 is CASSLDRANTGELFF. The CDR3 DNA sequence: TGTGCCAGCAGCTTAGACAGGGCGAACACCGGGGAGCTGTTTTTT.

The V gene is TRBV12-3 or TRBV12-4, the J gene TRBJ1-1; D is undetermined. This CDR3 has 11 residues. V was pared by 6 bases and J by 1 base, with 3 bases between. CDR3 amino acids: CASRSNTEAFF. CDR3 DNA sequence: TGTGCCAGCAGGTCGAACACTGAAGCTTTCTTT.

This clone appeared a few times. V gene TRBV7-3 combines with J gene TRBJ1-3; D is uncertain. Per the germline V gene, CDR1 is SGHTA and CDR2 is FQGTGA. V lost 4 bases and J lost 0, with 10 bases in between. CDR3 length: 15 amino acids. The CDR3: CASSSDASSGNTIYF. Here the CDR3 DNA reads TGTGCCAGCAGCTCGGACGCATCCTCTGGAAACACCATATATTTT. Based on the CDR3 plus reference TRBV7-3 and TRBJ1-3, the full variable domain is GAGVSQTPSNKVTEKGKYVELRCDPISGHTALYWYRQSLGQGPEFLIYFQGTGAADDSGLPNDRFFAVRPEGSVSTLKIQRTERGDSAVYLCASSSDASSGNTIYFGEGSWLTVV.

The CDR3 nucleotides read TGTGCCAGCAGCTTCACCGGCGGGATTCTTAATGAGCAGTTCTTC. Its translation: CASSFTGGILNEQFF. The chain carries TRBV5-4 and TRBJ2-1, with a possible D match to TRBD2 (6 bases). Per germline, CDR1 SGHNT and CDR2 YYREEE (reference sequence). Trimming cost V 2 bases and J 7 bases, with 16 bases left between them. The CDR3 consists of 15 residues.

With respect to this clone: Other DNA sequences within the sample encode an identical CDR3. The chain has TRBV6-5 and TRBJ2-2, with a weak D call TRBD2 (6 bases). Trimming took 5 bases from V and 8 from J, leaving 12 bases between them. The CDR3 is 13 amino acids. CDR1 is MNHEY and CDR2 is SVGAGI in the germline V gene. The CDR3 loop is CASSLSGTGELFF. The CDR3 DNA sequence: TGTGCCAGCAGTCTCTCGGGGACTGGGGAGCTGTTTTTT.

The chain carries TRBV20-1 and TRBJ2-5, with D perhaps matching TRBD1 (6 bases). The V and J ends lost 6 bases and 4 bases respectively, with 9 bases between them. Germline lookup yields CDR1 DFQATT and CDR2 SNEGSKA (reference sequence). This CDR3 contains 11 residues. CDR3 protein: CSATGRETQYF. The CDR3 bases are TGCAGTGCAACAGGGAGAGAGACCCAGTACTTC.

The rearrangement uses TRBV4-3 and TRBJ1-1; perhaps TRBD1 as D (5 bases). CDR3 length: 17 amino acids. V gave up 0 bases and J gave up 5 bases, with 19 bases separating them. The germline gives CDR1 LGHNA, CDR2 YSLEER. This chain's CDR3 is CASSQETGAGEETEAFF. For the CDR3, the DNA is TGCGCCAGCAGCCAAGAAACCGGGGCAGGAGAAGAGACTGAAGCTTTCTTT.

The chain joins TRBV6-1 to TRBJ1-4; D gene uncertain. CDR1 and CDR2 (germline): MNHNS, SASEGT. V lost 1 base to trimming and J lost 0 bases, with 6 bases between them. This CDR3 is built from 15 residues. CDR3 nucleotide sequence: TGTGCCAGCAGTGAAGTCCAGCCAACTAATGAAAAACTGTTTTTT. This translates into CASSEVQPTNEKLFF.

The sample holds a few counts of this clone. J is TRBJ1-5 and V is TRBV2; TRBD1 is a possible D gene (5 bases). V lost 5 bases and J 2 bases, leaving 10 bases between the germline ends. There are 14 residues in the CDR3. CDR1 is SNHLY, CDR2 FYNNEI, per germline. CDR3 nucleotide sequence: TGTGCCAGCAGTCGGGGGTCTGGCAATCAGCCCCAGCATTTT. Translated: CASSRGSGNQPQHF.

V and J are TRBV4-2 and TRBJ1-2, with 7 positions matching TRBD1. V was clipped by 2 bases and J by 3 bases; unmatched bases: 6. CDR3 length: 15 residues. Germline CDR1 reads LGHNA; CDR2 reads YNFKEQ. The CDR3 reads CASSQPRQGYYGYTF. CDR3 in DNA: TGTGCCAGCAGCCAACCTCGACAGGGTTACTATGGCTACACCTTC.

This chain links TRBV6-5 with TRBJ1-3; D uncertain. Per germline, CDR1 MNHEY and CDR2 SVGAGI. This CDR3 spans 16 amino acids. Deletions cut 2 bases from V and 2 bases from J, with 13 bases between. CDR3 sequence (DNA): TGTGCCAGCAGTTACGCCTTAGGAGGGACTGGAAACACCATATATTTT. Its protein is CASSYALGGTGNTIYF.

The rearrangement uses TRBV12-5 and TRBJ2-2; 7 bases line up with TRBD2. The junction had 11 bases not matched to a gene; V was cut back by 0 bases and J by 4 bases. This CDR3 contains 18 residues. Germline loops: CDR1 LGHNT, CDR2 FRNRAP. The CDR3 coding sequence is TGTGCTAGTGGTTTGGTCGGCTGGCGGGAGAGCAGCACCGGGGAGCTGTTTTTT. Translated, it gives CASGLVGWRESSTGELFF.

The genes are TRBV28 and TRBJ2-5; the match to TRBD1 covers 11 bases. V was clipped by 3 bases and J by 7 bases; unmatched bases: 10. This CDR3 region has 16 residues. The germline gives CDR1 MDHEN, CDR2 SYDVKM. The CDR3 here is CASSLGTGGGLGTQYF. The CDR3 nucleotides read TGTGCCAGCAGTTTGGGGACAGGGGGTGGCCTCGGGACCCAGTACTTC.

The chain has TRBV5-5 and TRBJ2-1; TRBD1 matches 9 bases. Unmatched junction bases numbered 11, after V lost 6 bases and J lost 4 bases. The CDR3 is 16 amino acids. Germline V gives CDR1 SGHKS, CDR2 YYEKEE (reference sequence). CDR3 sequence (DNA): TGTGCCAGCACTCCCCCCCGGACAGGGGTTTACAATGAGCAGTTCTTC. Amino acid sequence: CASTPPRTGVYNEQFF.

The chain has TRBV7-2 and TRBJ2-1; D gene unclear. V gave up 2 bases and J gave up 6 bases, with 11 bases separating them. The CDR3 covers 14 residues. Per the germline V gene, CDR1 is SGHTA and CDR2 is FQGNSA. CDR3: CASSLLLTANEQFF. The DNA for the CDR3 is TGTGCCAGCAGCTTACTTCTAACGGCCAATGAGCAGTTCTTC. Combining the CDR3 with reference TRBV7-2 and TRBJ2-1 gives the whole variable domain GAGVSQSPSNKVTEKGKDVELRCDPISGHTALYWYRQSLGQGLEFLIYFQGNSAPDKSGLPSDRFSAERTGGSVSTLTIQRTQQEDSAVYLCASSLLLTANEQFFGPGTRLTVL.

The chain combines TRBV12-5 with TRBJ1-1; D might be TRBD1 (6 bases). Per germline, CDR1 LGHNT and CDR2 FRNRAP. V was pared by 3 bases and J by 5 bases, with 16 bases between. The CDR3 sequence is 15 residues long. The CDR3 nucleotides are TGTGCTAGTGGTTTCCCGACGGGACAAGGGACTGAAGCTTTCTTT. Its translation is CASGFPTGQGTEAFF.

This clone has only one observation. V usage is TRBV29-1 and J usage is TRBJ1-1, with D possibly TRBD1 on 5 matching bases. CDR3 size: 13 residues. V shed 4 bases and J shed 11 bases, with 20 bases lying between them. CDR1 is SQVTM, CDR2 ANQGSEA, per germline. CDR3 residues: CSVAGLLLSGAFF. CDR3 DNA sequence: TGCAGCGTTGCGGGACTGCTACTGTCGGGGGCTTTCTTT.

J is TRBJ1-4 and V is TRBV5-6; a possible D gene is TRBD1 (6 bases). The CDR3 is 15 amino acids. From germline, CDR1 is SGHDT and CDR2 YYEEEE. V lost 1 base, J lost 6 bases, and 13 bases lay in between. The CDR3, as DNA: TGTGCCAGCAGCTTGATCAGGAGGGGGGATGAAAAACTGTTTTTT. Its translation: CASSLIRRGDEKLFF.